This T cell receptor beta chain was sequenced during a study of cytomegalovirus exposure and HLA in healthy donors. The V gene lost 2 bases and the J gene lost 1 base, with 8 bases spanning the gap. The germline V gene encodes CDR1 SNHLY and CDR2 FYNNEI. This CDR3 comprises 14 residues. PCR amplification relied on 60 Vbeta primers (plus 13 Jbeta primers). Method: immunoSEQ multiplex PCR; TCRdb's copy keeps in-frame clones and lacks some. The profile covers about 130,000 clones, with roughly 78% appearing a single time and 1% taken by the ten largest. This clone turned up a few times. This TCR was sampled from a man in his forties in good health and CMV-seronegative. The V gene is TRBV2, the J gene TRBJ1-1; the D gene is possibly TRBD1 (5 bases). The sample was PBMCs. In DNA, the CDR3 is TGTGCCAGCAGTGAATGGGGGGAGAACACTGAAGCTTTCTTT. It is translated as CASSEWGENTEAFF.